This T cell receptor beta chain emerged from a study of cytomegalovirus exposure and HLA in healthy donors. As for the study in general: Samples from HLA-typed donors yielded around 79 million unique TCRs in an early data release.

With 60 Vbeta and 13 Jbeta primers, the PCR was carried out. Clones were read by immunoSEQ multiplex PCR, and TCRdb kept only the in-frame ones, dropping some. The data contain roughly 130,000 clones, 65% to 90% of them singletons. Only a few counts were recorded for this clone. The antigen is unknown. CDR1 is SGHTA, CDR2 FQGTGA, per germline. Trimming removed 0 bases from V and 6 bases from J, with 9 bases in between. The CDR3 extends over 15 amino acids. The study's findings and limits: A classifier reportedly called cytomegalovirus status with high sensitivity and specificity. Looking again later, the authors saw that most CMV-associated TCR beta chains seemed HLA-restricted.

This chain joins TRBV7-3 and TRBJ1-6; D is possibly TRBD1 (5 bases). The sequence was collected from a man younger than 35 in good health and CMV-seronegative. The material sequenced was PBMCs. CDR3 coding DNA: TGTGCCAGCAGCTTAACATTGGGGGGTAATTCACCCCTCCACTTT. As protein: CASSLTLGGNSPLHF.